The 11 T cell receptor beta chains presented below share a single source sample, sequenced in a study of shared clonotypes between healthy human individuals (dated by TCRdb to the early 2020s). Library method: the immunoSEQ multiplex PCR assay. Drawn from immuneACCESS, this table holds only the in-frame rearrangements with V and J called that TCRdb kept. Clones are partly lost; checked studies trace under half to an unresolved V gene and leave the rest unexplained. For this sample there are about 1.1 million clones; about 80% appear just once. The biggest ten clones account for roughly 0.56% of the sample. The sequencing sample was made of memory CD4+ T cells from PBMCs. The cell subset or site label of this sample denotes: CD45RA-negative fraction. These receptors came from a man aged 18 to 30 in good health. Some clones in this sample may be carry-over from other donors' samples.

The chain uses TRBV2 and TRBJ2-7, with D perhaps matching TRBD1 (5 bases). The V and J ends lost 10 bases and 3 bases respectively, with 16 bases between them. Germline V gene sequence: CDR1 SNHLY, CDR2 FYNNEI. The CDR3 is 13 amino acids. The CDR3 DNA sequence: TGTGCCACCTCCTGGCAGGGTTACTACGAGCAGTACTTC. Its translation is CATSWQGYYEQYF.

The chain joins TRBV28 to TRBJ2-5; TRBD1 is a possible D gene (6 bases). Germline loops: CDR1 MDHEN, CDR2 SYDVKM. This CDR3 has 14 amino acids. V was pared by 5 bases and J by 1 base, with 11 bases between. The CDR3 region has the DNA TGTGCCAGCAGTCCCGGACAGCTCCAAGAGACCCAGTACTTC. The encoded protein is CASSPGQLQETQYF.

The chain is built from TRBV28 and TRBJ1-2; TRBD1 agrees at 7 bases. V lost 8 bases and J lost 4; bases outside the gene matches: 10. The CDR3 totals 14 residues. Germline V gene data show CDR1 as MDHEN and CDR2 as SYDVKM. This CDR3 reads CASGSTGPFYGYTF. CDR3 nucleotides: TGTGCCAGCGGATCGACAGGGCCTTTCTATGGCTACACCTTC.

V usage is TRBV14 and J usage is TRBJ2-7; TRBD2 matches 12 bases. Trimming at V came to 6 bases and at J to 4 bases, leaving 7 bases not matched to a gene. The CDR3 covers 15 residues. Germline CDR1 SGHDN, CDR2 FVKESK. The CDR3 protein is CASSPSGRANYEQYF. Here the CDR3 DNA reads TGTGCCAGCAGTCCTAGCGGGAGGGCTAATTACGAGCAGTACTTC.

This clone has a single count. This rearrangement joins TRBV14 to TRBJ2-3; D gene unclear. V lost 5 bases to trimming and J lost 5 bases, with 14 bases between them. Germline V CDR1 and CDR2: SGHDN, FVKESK. This CDR3 spans 14 amino acids. The CDR3 DNA is TGTGCCAGCAGCAAAGGCCGCAGCGAAGATACGCAGTATTTT. Translation: CASSKGRSEDTQYF. Full variable domain (rest looked up from reference TRBV14 and TRBJ2-3): EAGVTQFPSHSVIEKGQTVTLRCDPISGHDNLYWYRRVMGKEIKFLLHFVKESKQDESGMPNNRFLAERTGGTYSTLKVQPAELEDSGVYFCASSKGRSEDTQYFGPGTRLTVL.

The chain carries TRBV25-1 and TRBJ1-1, with D unclear. With 8 bases removed from V and 11 bases from J, the gap between germline ends came to 21 bases. The CDR3 is 13 amino acids. Germline V lookup: CDR1 MGHDK, CDR2 SYGVNS. The CDR3 is CASRGSAAPGAFF. The CDR3 region has the DNA TGTGCCAGCCGAGGCTCAGCAGCTCCTGGGGCTTTCTTT.

This sequence joins TRBV7-3 and TRBJ2-5, with D possibly TRBD1 on 6 matching bases. In germline, CDR1 is SGHTA, CDR2 FQGTGA. CDR3 length: 21 residues. Trimming removed 5 bases at V and 3 bases at J, with 34 bases between. In DNA form, the CDR3 reads TGTGCCAGCAGCCAGCATTTTGTCTCTATAGTCCCGACAGGTTCTGAAGAGACCCAGTACTTC. Protein product: CASSQHFVSIVPTGSEETQYF.

The J gene is TRBJ2-7, the V gene TRBV9, with D unclear. Germline V gives CDR1 SGDLS, CDR2 YYNGEE. V was pared by 3 bases and J by 6 bases, with 22 bases between. The CDR3 is made up of 16 amino acids. The CDR3 loop is CASSAQVRIEVGEQYF. CDR3 bases: TGTGCCAGCAGCGCGCAGGTCCGGATCGAAGTGGGCGAGCAGTACTTC. The complete variable domain, with remaining parts taken from reference TRBV9 and TRBJ2-7, reads DSGVTQTPKHLITATGQRVTLRCSPRSGDLSVYWYQQSLDQGLQFLIQYYNGEERAKGNILERFSAQQFPDLHSELNLSSLELGDSALYFCASSAQVRIEVGEQYFGPGTRLTVT.

The rearrangement links TRBV7-2 to TRBJ2-1; D call uncertain. Trimming took 4 bases from V and 4 from J, leaving 5 bases between them. Germline V lookup: CDR1 SGHTA, CDR2 FQGNSA. The CDR3 covers 12 residues. DNA of the CDR3: TGTGCCAGCAGCTCCAGGTACAATGAGCAGTTCTTC. This sequence encodes CASSSRYNEQFF. Together with reference TRBV7-2 and TRBJ2-1, the CDR3 gives the full variable domain: GAGVSQSPSNKVTEKGKDVELRCDPISGHTALYWYRQSLGQGLEFLIYFQGNSAPDKSGLPSDRFSAERTGGSVSTLTIQRTQQEDSAVYLCASSSRYNEQFFGPGTRLTVL.

This clone has a handful of counts. This CDR3 is CASSPRPGTNTGELFF. CDR3 DNA sequence: TGTGCCAGCAGCCCTCGGCCAGGCACGAACACCGGGGAGCTGTTTTTT. V and J are TRBV5-5 and TRBJ2-2; no definite D call. This CDR3 comprises 16 residues. Trimming took off 4 bases at V and 0 bases at J, with 13 bases between the two ends. Germline-derived CDR1 and CDR2 are SGHKS and YYEKEE (reference sequence).

CDR3 coding DNA: TGTGCCAGCAGTTTGATCACTCCTGGGGCCAACGTCCTGACTTTC. It is translated as CASSLITPGANVLTF. The chain employs TRBV28 and TRBJ2-6; D is unresolved. Germline-derived CDR1 and CDR2 are MDHEN and SYDVKM. The length of the CDR3 is 15 residues. V lost 3 bases and J 2 bases, leaving 8 bases between the germline ends.